A selection of T cell receptor beta chains follows, all from one sample in a study of T-cell memory formation after mild COVID-19. TCRdb called the 5' RACE reads again in MiXCR, with one record for every CDR3 protein. This sample has a few hundred thousand distinct CDR3 sequences, with around 27% found just once. The sample comprised PBMCs or a T cell subset sorted from them (not recorded which). These TCRs come from an adult woman who had mild COVID-19 (a few samples of this study predate the infection). Cell type and time point are not known. The CDR3 runs from the conserved cysteine through the conserved F or W. Each record gives: CDR3 length, clone size, V gene, CDR3 protein. Some rows mark clone size as missing; the rest say once, few, many or name a class of expanded clone.

16 | many | TRBV7-9 | CASSLGGAASAYEQYF
15 | few | TRBV7-6 | CASSLSIGMNTEAFF
12 | - | TRBV20-1 | CSATTGPHEQYF
13 | - | TRBV20-1 | CSARVGITGELFF
15 | - | TRBV11-1 | CASSPGTSVLYEQYF
17 | - | TRBV7-2 | CASSLASGGSLGGELFF
17 | - | TRBV6-2/TRBV6-3 | CASSRALTSGFANEQFF
15 | few | TRBV10-2 | CASSGSRPGSYEQYF
12 | - | TRBV29-1 | CSVEGNQETQYF
18 | few | TRBV10-3 | CAISESRDRRIPGSPLHF
15 | many | TRBV11-2 | CASSRQGLGVYEQYF
14 | - | TRBV4-3 | CASSQEGQPFGQFF
15 | - | TRBV5-6 | CASSYLGQPTREQYF
11 | - | TRBV5-1 | CASSLDSEQYF
14 | many | TRBV12-3/TRBV12-4 | CASSLLLARETQYF
11 | - | TRBV29-1 | CSVEDWRGYTF
12 | - | TRBV11-1 | CASSLAEQPQHF
16 | few | TRBV6-5 | CASSRTGPYSNQPQHF
16 | - | TRBV4-2 | CASSQDAGGGKNIQYF
18 | - | TRBV12-3/TRBV12-4 | CASSSHGLAGVGYNEQFF
17 | - | TRBV18 | CASSPYELALGTGELFF
13 | few | TRBV7-3 | CASSPRGLTEAFF
17 | few | TRBV14 | CASSQGQAGGIGGELFF
16 | - | TRBV4-2 | CASSQDGRGGTGELFF
16 | - | TRBV28 | CATLRDGQQSGRGQYF
13 | - | TRBV30 | CAWARQGTTEAFF
17 | - | TRBV29-1 | CSVDPTRIGGYQETQYF
16 | - | TRBV9 | CASSYQGLAGADEQFF
18 | - | TRBV20-1 | CSARDGGRLAGGYNEQFF
12 | - | TRBV11-3 | CASSLDNREAFF
14 | few | TRBV5-5 | CASRDRVSYNEQFF
12 | many | TRBV4-1 | CASSPRGDEQFF
15 | - | TRBV12-3/TRBV12-4 | CASSSSAGGLDEQYF